This T cell receptor beta chain was profiled in a study of blood T cells in healthy people across ages. The V and J ends lost 2 bases and 7 bases respectively, with 11 bases between them. The CDR3 covers 13 residues. Germline CDR1 is KGHSH and CDR2 is LQKENI. Study-level findings and limits: Roughly linear age-related decline in beta diversity appeared, significant by age 40. Without sorted subsets, naive and antigen-experienced compartments could not be conclusively compared.

A second about 6 to 11 cycle PCR used barcoded and J-beta primers. TCRdb analysed the 5' RACE reads with MiXCR anew, one entry per CDR3 protein. Among approximately 1,000,000 distinct CDR3 sequences listed, roughly two fifths were seen once. About this clonotype itself: Its antigen is unknown.

The chain carries TRBV18 and TRBJ1-1; no clear D. The material sequenced was blood. This TCR was sampled from a man aged 18 to 29 in good health. This CDR3 reads CASSPSRTDEAFF. CDR3 DNA: TGTGCCAGCTCACCAAGCCGGACGGATGAAGCTTTCTTT.